Listed below are T cell receptor beta chains from one sample, sequenced in a study of blood T cell repertoires in COVID-19. Data came from immunoSEQ multiplex PCR; TCRdb stores just in-frame clones and leaves some out. The sample has 150,000 to 200,000 clones; approximately 80% are singletons. The sequenced sample was PBMCs or T cells enriched from blood (not recorded which). All receptors derive from a woman aged 60-70 years who had recovered from COVID-19. Both conserved end residues are part of each CDR3. A D gene is named only where the DNA matches it firmly. Clone size is not always given. Where it is, it says once, few, many or a class for expanded clones.

V	J	size	D	DNA	CDR3
TRBV19	TRBJ2-3	.	.	TGTGCCAGTAGTATCGCGGCGGGAACTACAGATACGCAGTATTTT	CASSIAAGTTDTQYF
TRBV6-5	TRBJ1-1	once	.	TGTGCCAGCAGTTACTTGGGGACTACTGAAGCTTTCTTT	CASSYLGTTEAFF
TRBV30	TRBJ2-3	.	TRBD2	TGTGCCTGGAGTGTACAATTGCTAGCGGGAGATACGCAGTATTTT	CAWSVQLLAGDTQYF
TRBV7-8	TRBJ1-4	.	.	TGTGCCAGCAGCCAACCCTCAACTGGCAGGACCCGGGAAGAAAAACTGTTTTTT	CASSQPSTGRTREEKLFF
TRBV12-3/TRBV12-4	TRBJ2-7	many	.	TGTGCCAGCAGTGCAAAACAGGGCGCCGAGCAGTACTTC	CASSAKQGAEQYF
TRBV14	TRBJ2-7	.	TRBD1	TGTGCCAGCAGCCAGGGGACAGGGGCCTTTTACGAGCAGTACTTC	CASSQGTGAFYEQYF
TRBV2	TRBJ2-7	.	TRBD2	TGTGCCCGCCTAGACAGGGTTGACTGGATCCCTCTAGCGGGAGTCTGCGAGCAGTACTTC	CARLDRVDWIPLAGVCEQYF
TRBV15	TRBJ1-6	.	.	TGTGCCACCAGCAGAGTTCAGGGCTCCTATAATTCACCCCTCCACTTT	CATSRVQGSYNSPLHF
TRBV11-2	TRBJ1-2	.	TRBD1	TGTGCCAGCAGCCCCGGGGACAGGGACTATGGCTACACCTTC	CASSPGDRDYGYTF
TRBV27	TRBJ1-2	.	TRBD1	TGTGCCAGCAGTGACAGGGCAAGTGGCTACACCTTC	CASSDRASGYTF
TRBV7-9	TRBJ2-7	.	TRBD2	TGTGCCAGCGTGGGACTAGACTCCTACGAGCAGTACTTC	CASVGLDSYEQYF
TRBV20-1	TRBJ2-5	once	.	TGCAGTGCTAGTCGGGTTACAGGAGAGACCCAGTACTTC	CSASRVTGETQYF
TRBV28	TRBJ2-1	.	TRBD2	TGTGCCTCCGGACTAGCGGGAAATGAGCAGTTCTTC	CASGLAGNEQFF
TRBV5-1	TRBJ1-5	.	.	TGCGCCAGCAGACCTCAGACGGGTGACGGTCAGCCCCAGCATTTT	CASRPQTGDGQPQHF
TRBV20-1	TRBJ1-3	.	TRBD1	TGCAGTGCGAAGGGGACAGGGCGCATATATTTT	CSAKGTGRIYF
TRBV11-2	TRBJ2-1	few	.	TGTGCCAGCAGTTACTTTAGTCCACACAGCTCCTACAATGAGCAGTTCTTC	CASSYFSPHSSYNEQFF
TRBV20-1	TRBJ1-1	.	.	TGCAGTGCTAGTCCGTGGCGGATGAACACTGAAGCTTTCTTT	CSASPWRMNTEAFF
TRBV5-1	TRBJ2-5	.	TRBD2	TGCGCCAGCAGCTTGGTTGTAGCGGGAGGTGAGGAGACCCAGTACTTC	CASSLVVAGGEETQYF
TRBV25-1	TRBJ2-7	.	.	TGTGCCAGCAGTGAGAGGGCCCACGAGCAGTACTTC	CASSERAHEQYF
TRBV5-4	TRBJ1-5	.	TRBD1	TGTGCCAGCAGCGTCAGGGGGTCGAATCAGCCCCAGCATTTT	CASSVRGSNQPQHF
TRBV27	TRBJ2-1	.	.	TGTGCCAGCAGTTCCATCGGGGTAAGAAGCGGAAACAATGAGCAGTTCTTC	CASSSIGVRSGNNEQFF
TRBV28	TRBJ1-3	.	.	TGTGCCAGCAGAAGGACAGTTTACGGAAACACCATATATTTT	CASRRTVYGNTIYF
TRBV2	TRBJ1-2	few	TRBD1	TGTGCCAGCAGTGTCGGACAGGGTCTGTACTATGGCTACACCTTC	CASSVGQGLYYGYTF
TRBV9	TRBJ1-2	.	.	TGTGCCAGCAGTGAAGATGTCGGCTATGGCTACACCTTC	CASSEDVGYGYTF
TRBV27	TRBJ1-2	.	TRBD1	TGTGCCAGCAGCTACAGGGGAGCTGGCTACACCTTC	CASSYRGAGYTF
TRBV5-1	TRBJ1-6	few	TRBD1	TGCGCCAGCAGCCTTCTACCGGGACAGGGACTCTCACCCCTCCACTTT	CASSLLPGQGLSPLHF
TRBV6-2/TRBV6-3	TRBJ1-1	.	.	TGTGCCAGCAGCCGGAGTCAAGAAAAAATGAACACTGAAGCTTTCTTT	CASSRSQEKMNTEAFF
TRBV27	TRBJ1-2	.	.	TGTGCCAGCAGCCTGACAGGATTTTCTGGCTACACCTTC	CASSLTGFSGYTF
TRBV28	TRBJ2-3	.	TRBD2	TGTGCCAGCAGTGGGACTAGCGGGAGGGCCGGGGTGACGCAGTATTTT	CASSGTSGRAGVTQYF
TRBV29-1	TRBJ1-6	few	.	TGCAGCGTTGCTGAGACAGTTAATTCACCCCTCCACTTT	CSVAETVNSPLHF
TRBV5-6	TRBJ1-4	.	.	TGTGCCAGCAGCTTGGCAACGGCTAATGAAAAACTGTTTTTT	CASSLATANEKLFF
TRBV18	TRBJ1-4	.	TRBD1	TGTGCCAGCTCACTGACAGGGTTAGGGGAAAAACTGTTTTTT	CASSLTGLGEKLFF
TRBV5-1	TRBJ1-2	.	.	TGCGCCAGCAGCTTGGCACAGGGTGAGGGTGGCTACACCTTC	CASSLAQGEGGYTF
TRBV29-1	TRBJ1-5	.	.	TGCAGCGTTCAGGGGCTCACATTTCAACAGCCCCAGCATTTT	CSVQGLTFQQPQHF
TRBV3-1/TRBV3-2	TRBJ2-6	once	.	TGTGCCAGCGGGCCGGGGGTCTCTGGGGCCAACGTCCTGACTTTC	CASGPGVSGANVLTF
TRBV5-1	TRBJ1-4	.	.	TGCGCCAGCAGCTCCACAGGGTTGGGAGCAACTAATGAAAAACTGTTTTTT	CASSSTGLGATNEKLFF
TRBV7-2	TRBJ2-7	.	.	TGTGCCAGCAGCTCCTTGACTACCGTACTACGAAAGCAGTACTTC	CASSSLTTVLRKQYF
TRBV18	TRBJ1-1	.	.	TGTGCCAGCTCACCCTACTTCCCGAACACTGAAGCTTTCTTT	CASSPYFPNTEAFF
TRBV9	TRBJ2-1	.	TRBD1	TGTGCCAGCAGCGTAAGGGGGCCAGAGCAGTTCTTC	CASSVRGPEQFF
TRBV5-1	TRBJ2-1	.	TRBD1	TGCGCCAGCAGCTTGACAGGGGGCTCCTACAATGAGCAGTTCTTC	CASSLTGGSYNEQFF